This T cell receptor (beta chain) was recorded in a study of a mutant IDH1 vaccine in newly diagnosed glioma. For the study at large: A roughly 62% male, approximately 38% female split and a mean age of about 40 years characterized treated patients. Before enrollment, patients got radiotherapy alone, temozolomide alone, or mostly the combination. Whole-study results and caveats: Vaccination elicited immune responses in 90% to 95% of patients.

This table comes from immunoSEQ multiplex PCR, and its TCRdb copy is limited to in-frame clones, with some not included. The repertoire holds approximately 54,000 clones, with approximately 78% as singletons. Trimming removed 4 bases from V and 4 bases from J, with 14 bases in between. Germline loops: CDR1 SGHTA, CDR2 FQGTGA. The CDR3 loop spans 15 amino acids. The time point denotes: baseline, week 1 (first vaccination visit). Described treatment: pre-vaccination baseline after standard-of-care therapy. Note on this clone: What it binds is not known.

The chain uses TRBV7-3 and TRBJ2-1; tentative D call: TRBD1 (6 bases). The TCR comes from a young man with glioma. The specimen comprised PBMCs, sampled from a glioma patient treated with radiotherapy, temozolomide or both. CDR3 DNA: TGTGCCAGCAGCTCCGGGACAAAACGATACAATGAGCAGTTCTTC. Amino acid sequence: CASSSGTKRYNEQFF.